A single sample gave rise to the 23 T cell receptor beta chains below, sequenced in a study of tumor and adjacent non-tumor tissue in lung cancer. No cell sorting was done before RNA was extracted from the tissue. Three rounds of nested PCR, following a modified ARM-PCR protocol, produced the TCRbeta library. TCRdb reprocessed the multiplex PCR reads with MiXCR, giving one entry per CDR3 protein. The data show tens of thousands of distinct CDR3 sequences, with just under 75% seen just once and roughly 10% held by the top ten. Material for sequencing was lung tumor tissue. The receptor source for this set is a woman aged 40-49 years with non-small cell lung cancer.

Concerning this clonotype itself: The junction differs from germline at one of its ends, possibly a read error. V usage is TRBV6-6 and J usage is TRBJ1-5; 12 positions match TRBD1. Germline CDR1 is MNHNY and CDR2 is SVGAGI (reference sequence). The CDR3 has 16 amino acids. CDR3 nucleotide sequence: TGTGTCAGCAGTACCGGGACAGGGGGCGTCTCGGGGCTCCAGCATTTT. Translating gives CVSSTGTGGVSGLQHF.

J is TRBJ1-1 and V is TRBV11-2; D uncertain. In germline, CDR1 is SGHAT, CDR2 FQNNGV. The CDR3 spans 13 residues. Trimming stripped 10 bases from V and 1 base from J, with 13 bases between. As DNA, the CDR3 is TGTGCCAACAGTCCTTGGGGGAACACTGAAGCTTTCTTT. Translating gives CANSPWGNTEAFF.

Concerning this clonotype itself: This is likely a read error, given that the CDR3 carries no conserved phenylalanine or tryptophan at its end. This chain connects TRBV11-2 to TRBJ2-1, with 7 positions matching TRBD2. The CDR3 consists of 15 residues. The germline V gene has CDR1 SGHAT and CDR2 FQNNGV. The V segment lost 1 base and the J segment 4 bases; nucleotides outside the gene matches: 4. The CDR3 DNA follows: TGTGCCAGCAGCTTAGGGACTAGTTCGTACAATGAGCAGTTCATC. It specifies CASSLGTSSYNEQFI.

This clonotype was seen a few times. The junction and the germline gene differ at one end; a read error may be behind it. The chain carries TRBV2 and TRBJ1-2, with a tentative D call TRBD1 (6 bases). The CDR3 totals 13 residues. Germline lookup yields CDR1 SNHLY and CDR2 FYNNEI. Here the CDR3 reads CASGGTPNYGYTF. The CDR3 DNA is TGTGCCAGCGGGGGGACACCGAACTATGGCTACACCTTT.

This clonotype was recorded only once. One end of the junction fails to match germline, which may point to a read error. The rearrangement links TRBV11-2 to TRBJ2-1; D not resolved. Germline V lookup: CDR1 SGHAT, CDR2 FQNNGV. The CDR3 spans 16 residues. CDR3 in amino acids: CASSPRFGNSYKEQFF. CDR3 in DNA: TGTGCCAGCAGTCCCCGGTTTGGGAATTCGTACAAAGAGCAGTTCTTC.

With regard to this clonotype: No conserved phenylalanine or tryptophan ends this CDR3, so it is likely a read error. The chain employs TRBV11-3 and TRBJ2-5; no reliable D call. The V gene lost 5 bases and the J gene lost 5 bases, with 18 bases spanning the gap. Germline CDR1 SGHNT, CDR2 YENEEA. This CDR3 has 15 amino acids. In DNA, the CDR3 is TGTGCCAGCAGCCCGGACGACTTAGGCCATGAGACCCAGTACCTC. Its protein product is CASSPDDLGHETQYL.

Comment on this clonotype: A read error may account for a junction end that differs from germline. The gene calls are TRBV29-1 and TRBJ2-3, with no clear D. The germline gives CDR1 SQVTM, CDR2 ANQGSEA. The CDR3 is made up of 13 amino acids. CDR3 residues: CSVFLSKRDTQYF. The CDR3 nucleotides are TGCAGCGTCTTCCTCTCTAAAAGGGATACACAGTATTTT.

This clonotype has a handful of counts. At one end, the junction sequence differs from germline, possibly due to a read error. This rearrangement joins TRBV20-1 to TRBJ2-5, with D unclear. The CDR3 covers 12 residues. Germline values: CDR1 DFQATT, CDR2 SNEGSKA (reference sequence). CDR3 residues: CSVREQTQTQYF. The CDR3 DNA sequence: TGCAGTGTTAGAGAACAAACACAGACCCAATACTTC.

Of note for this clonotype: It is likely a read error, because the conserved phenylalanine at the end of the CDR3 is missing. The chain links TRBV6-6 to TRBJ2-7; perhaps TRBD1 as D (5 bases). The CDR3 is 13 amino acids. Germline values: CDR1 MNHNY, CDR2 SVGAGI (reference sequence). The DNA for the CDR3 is TGTGCCAACAGTCGACAGAGCTCCTACGAGCAGTACTCC. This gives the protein CANSRQSSYEQYS.

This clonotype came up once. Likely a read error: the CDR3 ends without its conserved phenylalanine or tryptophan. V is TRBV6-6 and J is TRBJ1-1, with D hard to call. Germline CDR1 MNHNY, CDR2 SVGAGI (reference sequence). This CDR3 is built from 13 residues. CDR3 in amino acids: CASIFRLNTEAFS. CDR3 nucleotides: TGTGCCAGCATTTTCAGATTGAACACCGAAGCTTTCTCT.

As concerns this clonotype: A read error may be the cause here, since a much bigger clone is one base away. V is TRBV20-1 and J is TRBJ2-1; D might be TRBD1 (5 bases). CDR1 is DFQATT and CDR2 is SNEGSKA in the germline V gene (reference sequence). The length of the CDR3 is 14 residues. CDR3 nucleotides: TGCAGAGCTAGAGACCAGGGAACCTACAATGAGCAGTTCTTC. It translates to CRARDQGTYNEQFF.

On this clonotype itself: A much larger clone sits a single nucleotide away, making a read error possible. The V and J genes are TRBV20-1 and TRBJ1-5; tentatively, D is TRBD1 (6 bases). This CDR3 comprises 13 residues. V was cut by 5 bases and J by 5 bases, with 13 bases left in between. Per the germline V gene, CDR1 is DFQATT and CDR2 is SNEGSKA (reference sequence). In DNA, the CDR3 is TGCAGTGCTCTAGCGACAGGTTATCAGCCCCAGCATTTT. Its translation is CSALATGYQPQHF.

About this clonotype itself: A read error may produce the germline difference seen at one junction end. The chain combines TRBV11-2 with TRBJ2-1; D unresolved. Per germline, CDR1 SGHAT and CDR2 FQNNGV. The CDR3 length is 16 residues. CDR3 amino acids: CASSKTLTALYNEQSF. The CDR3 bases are TGTGCCAGCAGCAAGACTCTAACTGCACTGTACAATGAGCAGTCCTTC.

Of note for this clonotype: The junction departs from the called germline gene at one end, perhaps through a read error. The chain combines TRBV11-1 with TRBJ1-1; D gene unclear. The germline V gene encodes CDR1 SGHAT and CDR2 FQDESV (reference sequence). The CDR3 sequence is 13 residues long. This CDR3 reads CASGLDGDTESFF. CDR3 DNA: TGTGCCAGCGGCTTGGATGGTGACACTGAATCTTTCTTT.

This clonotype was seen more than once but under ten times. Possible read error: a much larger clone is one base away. The CDR3 DNA reads as TGTGCCAGCAGTTTAAGCCAGGATGGGGCTGAAGCTTTCTTT. Protein sequence: CASSLSQDGAEAFF. V is TRBV12-3 or TRBV12-4 and J is TRBJ1-1; no reliable D call. The ends were cut back, 2 bases at V and 6 bases at J, with 13 bases in the middle. This CDR3 is built from 14 residues.

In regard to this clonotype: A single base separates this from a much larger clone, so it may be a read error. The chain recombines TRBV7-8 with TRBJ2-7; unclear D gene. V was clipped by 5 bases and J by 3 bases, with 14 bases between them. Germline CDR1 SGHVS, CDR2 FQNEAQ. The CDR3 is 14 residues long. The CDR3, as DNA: TGTGCCAGCAGCCCTGAACAAGGAAGCTACGAGCAGTACTTC. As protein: CASSPEQGSYEQYF.

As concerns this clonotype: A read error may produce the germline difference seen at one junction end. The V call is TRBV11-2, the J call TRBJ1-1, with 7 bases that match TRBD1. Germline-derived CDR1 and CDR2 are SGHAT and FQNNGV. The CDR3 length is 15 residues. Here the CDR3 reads CACSLPSGGGTEAFF. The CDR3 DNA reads TGTGCCTGCAGCTTACCCTCGGGAGGGGGCACCGAAGCTTTCTTT.

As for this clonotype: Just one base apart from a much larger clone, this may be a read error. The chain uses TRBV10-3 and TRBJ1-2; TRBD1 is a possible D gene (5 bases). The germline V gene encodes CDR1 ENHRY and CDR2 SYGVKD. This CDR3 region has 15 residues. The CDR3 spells CAISEGQRTNYDYTF. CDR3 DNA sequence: TGTGCCATCAGTGAGGGACAACGCACCAACTATGACTACACCTTC.

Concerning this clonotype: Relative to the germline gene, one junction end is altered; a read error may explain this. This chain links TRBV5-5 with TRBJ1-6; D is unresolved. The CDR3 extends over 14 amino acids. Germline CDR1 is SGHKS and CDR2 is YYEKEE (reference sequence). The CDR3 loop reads CASSLLGDNPPLHF. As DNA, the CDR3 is TGTGCCAGCAGCTTATTAGGTGATAATCCACCCCTCCACTTT.

In DNA, the CDR3 is TGTGCCAGCACTGAGGAGGGTCTAGCTAACAATGAGCAGTTCTTC. This translates into CASTEEGLANNEQFF. V and J are TRBV6-1 and TRBJ2-1; TRBD2 is a possible D gene (6 bases). The CDR3 has 15 amino acids. V dropped 7 bases and J dropped 5 bases, with 18 bases sitting between them. Germline assignment: CDR1 MNHNS and CDR2 SASEGT.

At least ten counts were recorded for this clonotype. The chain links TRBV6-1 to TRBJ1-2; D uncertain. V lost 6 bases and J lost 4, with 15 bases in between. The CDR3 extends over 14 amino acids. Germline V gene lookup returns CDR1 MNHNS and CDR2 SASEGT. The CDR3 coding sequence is TGTGCCAGCAGCCCTACTCGCGGGCCCTATGGCTACACCTTC. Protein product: CASSPTRGPYGYTF.

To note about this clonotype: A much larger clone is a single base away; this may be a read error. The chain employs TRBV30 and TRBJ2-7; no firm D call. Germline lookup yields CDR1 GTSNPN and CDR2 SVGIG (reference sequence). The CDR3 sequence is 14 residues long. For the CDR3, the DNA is TGTGCCTGGAGTGTTCCAACTGGATCCTACAAGCAGTACTTC. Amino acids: CAWSVPTGSYKQYF.

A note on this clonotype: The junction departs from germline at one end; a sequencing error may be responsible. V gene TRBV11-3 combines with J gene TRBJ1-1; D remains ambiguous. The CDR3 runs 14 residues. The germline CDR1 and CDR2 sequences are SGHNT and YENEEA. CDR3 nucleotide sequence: TGTGTCAGCAGCCACTTATCCCCGACCACTGAAGCCTTCTTT. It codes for CVSSHLSPTTEAFF.